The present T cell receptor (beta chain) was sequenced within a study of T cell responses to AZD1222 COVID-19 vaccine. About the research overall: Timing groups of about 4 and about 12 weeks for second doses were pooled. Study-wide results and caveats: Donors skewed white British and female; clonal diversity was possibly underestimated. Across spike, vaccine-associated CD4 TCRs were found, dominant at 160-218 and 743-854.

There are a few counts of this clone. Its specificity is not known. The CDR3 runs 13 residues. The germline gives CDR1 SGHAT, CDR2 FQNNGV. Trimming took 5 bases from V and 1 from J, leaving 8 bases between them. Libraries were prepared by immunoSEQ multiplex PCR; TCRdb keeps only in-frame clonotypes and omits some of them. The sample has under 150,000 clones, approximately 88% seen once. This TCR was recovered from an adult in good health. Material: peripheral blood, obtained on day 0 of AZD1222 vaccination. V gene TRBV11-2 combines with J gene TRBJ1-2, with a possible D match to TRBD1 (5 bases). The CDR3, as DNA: TGTGCCAGCAGCCCCGGGGGTAACTATGGCTACACCTTC. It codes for CASSPGGNYGYTF.